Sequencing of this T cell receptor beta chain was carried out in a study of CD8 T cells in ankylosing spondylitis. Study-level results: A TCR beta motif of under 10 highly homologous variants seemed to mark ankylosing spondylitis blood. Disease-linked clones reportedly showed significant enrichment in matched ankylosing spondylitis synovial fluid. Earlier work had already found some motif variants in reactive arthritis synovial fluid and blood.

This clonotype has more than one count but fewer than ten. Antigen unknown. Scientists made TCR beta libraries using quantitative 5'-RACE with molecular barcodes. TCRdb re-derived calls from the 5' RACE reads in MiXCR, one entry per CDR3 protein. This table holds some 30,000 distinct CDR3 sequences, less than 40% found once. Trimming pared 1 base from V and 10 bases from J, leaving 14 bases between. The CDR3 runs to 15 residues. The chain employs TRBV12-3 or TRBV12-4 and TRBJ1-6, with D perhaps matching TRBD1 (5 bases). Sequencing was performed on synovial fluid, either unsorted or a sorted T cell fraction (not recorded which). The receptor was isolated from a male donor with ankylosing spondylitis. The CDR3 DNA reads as TGTGCCAGCAGTTTAGGGCAGGGTTACCGATCACCCCTCCACTTT. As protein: CASSLGQGYRSPLHF.